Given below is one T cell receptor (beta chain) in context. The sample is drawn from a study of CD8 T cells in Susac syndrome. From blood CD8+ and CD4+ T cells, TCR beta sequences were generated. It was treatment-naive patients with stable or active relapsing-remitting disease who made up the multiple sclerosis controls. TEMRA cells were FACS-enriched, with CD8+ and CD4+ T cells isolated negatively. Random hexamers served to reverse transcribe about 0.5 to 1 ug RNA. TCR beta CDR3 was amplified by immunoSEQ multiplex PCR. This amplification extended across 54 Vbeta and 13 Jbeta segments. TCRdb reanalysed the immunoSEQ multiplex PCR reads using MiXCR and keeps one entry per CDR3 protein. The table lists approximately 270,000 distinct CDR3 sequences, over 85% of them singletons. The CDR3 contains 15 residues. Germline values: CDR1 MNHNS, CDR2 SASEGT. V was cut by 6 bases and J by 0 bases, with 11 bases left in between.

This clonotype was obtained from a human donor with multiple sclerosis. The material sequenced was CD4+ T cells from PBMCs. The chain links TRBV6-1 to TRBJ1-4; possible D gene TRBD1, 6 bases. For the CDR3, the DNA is TGTGCCAGCAGCATGGGGGCTTCAACTAATGAAAAACTGTTTTTT. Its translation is CASSMGASTNEKLFF.